A selection of T cell receptor beta chains follows, all from one sample in a study of siplizumab effects on memory and regulatory T cells. The table came from immunoSEQ multiplex PCR; TCRdb's copy has only in-frame clones and leaves some out. The sample includes around 87,000 clones, about 87% of them seen just once. Sequencing was done on a sample of CD4+ T cells sorted from blood. The origin of the receptors is a human donor in good health. The CDR3 runs from the conserved cysteine through the conserved F or W. Fields, in order: V gene, clone size, J gene, D gene, CDR3 protein, CDR3 DNA. D genes are given only for firm matches. Not every row has a clone size; where given, it reads once, few, many or a size class.

v_call: TRBV18; clone_size: .; j_call: TRBJ1-4; d_call: .; cdr3_aa: CASSPPKGQGEKLFF; cdr3_nt: TGTGCCAGCTCACCACCTAAGGGGCAGGGTGAAAAACTGTTTTTT
v_call: TRBV6-5; clone_size: .; j_call: TRBJ1-2; d_call: .; cdr3_aa: CASSYSGGFSDGYTF; cdr3_nt: TGTGCCAGCAGTTACTCGGGAGGGTTCTCCGATGGCTACACCTTC
v_call: TRBV5-1; clone_size: .; j_call: TRBJ2-3; d_call: TRBD1; cdr3_aa: CASSLRDRETDTQYF; cdr3_nt: TGCGCCAGCAGCTTGCGGGACAGGGAGACAGATACGCAGTATTTT
v_call: TRBV28; clone_size: .; j_call: TRBJ2-5; d_call: .; cdr3_aa: CASRTTIPETQYF; cdr3_nt: TGTGCCAGCAGGACGACTATCCCAGAGACCCAGTACTTC
v_call: TRBV5-5; clone_size: .; j_call: TRBJ1-4; d_call: TRBD1; cdr3_aa: CASSTLTGGISEKLFF; cdr3_nt: TGTGCCAGCAGCACTCTCACAGGGGGCATTAGTGAAAAACTGTTTTTT
v_call: TRBV6-6; clone_size: .; j_call: TRBJ1-5; d_call: TRBD1; cdr3_aa: CASSTRTGNNQPQHF; cdr3_nt: TGTGCCAGCAGTACCCGGACAGGGAACAATCAGCCCCAGCATTTT
v_call: TRBV19; clone_size: .; j_call: TRBJ1-2; d_call: .; cdr3_aa: CASSIVGYGYTF; cdr3_nt: TGTGCCAGTAGTATTGTGGGGTATGGCTACACCTTC
v_call: TRBV4-1; clone_size: .; j_call: TRBJ2-1; d_call: .; cdr3_aa: CASSQALQPPNEQFF; cdr3_nt: TGCGCCAGCAGCCAAGCTCTACAGCCCCCGAATGAGCAGTTCTTC
v_call: TRBV6-5; clone_size: .; j_call: TRBJ2-7; d_call: .; cdr3_aa: CASRDSSYEQYF; cdr3_nt: TGTGCCAGCAGGGACAGTTCCTACGAGCAGTACTTC
v_call: TRBV7-9; clone_size: .; j_call: TRBJ1-4; d_call: TRBD1; cdr3_aa: CASSLGGQGAGEKLFF; cdr3_nt: TGTGCCAGCAGCCTAGGGGGACAGGGGGCAGGCGAAAAACTGTTTTTT
v_call: TRBV19; clone_size: .; j_call: TRBJ2-3; d_call: .; cdr3_aa: CASKGIASTDTQYF; cdr3_nt: TGTGCCAGTAAGGGGATTGCTAGCACAGATACGCAGTATTTT
v_call: TRBV7-3; clone_size: .; j_call: TRBJ1-1; d_call: .; cdr3_aa: CASSLNRDTEAFF; cdr3_nt: TGTGCCAGCAGCTTAAACCGGGACACTGAAGCTTTCTTT
v_call: TRBV7-8; clone_size: few; j_call: TRBJ2-3; d_call: TRBD2; cdr3_aa: CASSLAASGSPTDTQYF; cdr3_nt: TGTGCCAGCAGCTTAGCTGCTAGCGGGAGCCCCACAGATACGCAGTATTTT
v_call: TRBV19; clone_size: .; j_call: TRBJ1-5; d_call: TRBD1; cdr3_aa: CASRGTGNQPQHF; cdr3_nt: TGTGCCAGTAGGGGGACAGGTAATCAGCCCCAGCATTTT
v_call: TRBV7-2; clone_size: .; j_call: TRBJ1-1; d_call: .; cdr3_aa: CASSLDQVVNTEAFF; cdr3_nt: TGTGCCAGCAGCTTAGATCAAGTGGTAAACACTGAAGCTTTCTTT
v_call: TRBV5-1; clone_size: .; j_call: TRBJ2-3; d_call: TRBD2; cdr3_aa: CASSLGTSGRFGTHTQYF; cdr3_nt: TGCGCCAGCAGCCTAGGGACTAGCGGGAGGTTCGGCACACATACGCAGTATTTT
v_call: TRBV6-4; clone_size: .; j_call: TRBJ2-4; d_call: .; cdr3_aa: CASSDSPGFGDIQYF; cdr3_nt: TGTGCCAGCAGTGACTCCCCCGGCTTTGGAGACATTCAGTACTTC
v_call: TRBV7-9; clone_size: .; j_call: TRBJ1-2; d_call: .; cdr3_aa: CASSLVQDGYTF; cdr3_nt: TGTGCCAGCAGCTTAGTTCAGGATGGCTACACCTTC
v_call: TRBV6-1; clone_size: .; j_call: TRBJ1-3; d_call: .; cdr3_aa: CASSEAGTGNTIYF; cdr3_nt: TGTGCCAGCAGTGAAGCGGGCACCGGAAACACCATATATTTT
v_call: TRBV5-1; clone_size: .; j_call: TRBJ2-5; d_call: .; cdr3_aa: CASSKIQETQYF; cdr3_nt: TGCGCCAGCAGCAAAATCCAAGAGACCCAGTACTTC
v_call: TRBV4-3; clone_size: .; j_call: TRBJ2-1; d_call: TRBD2; cdr3_aa: CASSLGEGSYNEQFF; cdr3_nt: TGCGCCAGCAGCCTAGGGGAGGGCTCCTACAATGAGCAGTTCTTC
v_call: TRBV5-3; clone_size: .; j_call: TRBJ1-2; d_call: .; cdr3_aa: CARSLTINGFQELHYGYTF; cdr3_nt: TGTGCCAGAAGCTTGACTATCAACGGGTTCCAGGAGCTACACTATGGCTACACCTTC